This TCR beta chain was recorded in a study of T-cell memory formation after mild COVID-19. Whole-study context: For the most part, TCR clusters were specific to one donor.

TCRdb processed the 5' RACE reads anew with MiXCR; each CDR3 protein has one entry. This table holds approximately 30,000 distinct CDR3 sequences, 7.7% found once. This clonotype was seen repeatedly, ten times or more. Germline loops: CDR1 MGHDK, CDR2 SYGVNS. The V end lost 6 bases, the J end lost 5 bases, and 10 bases lay between the germline ends. This CDR3 has 12 amino acids. J is TRBJ1-2 and V is TRBV25-1, with a tentative D call TRBD1 (5 bases). The source is a man aged 18 to 35 who had mild COVID-19 (a few samples of this study predate the infection). Cell type and time point are not known. Sequencing was performed on PBMCs or a T cell subset sorted from them (not recorded which). Here the CDR3 reads CASSDWGYGYTF. In DNA form, the CDR3 reads TGTGCCAGCAGCGACTGGGGGTATGGCTACACCTTC.